This TCR beta chain was recovered during a study of OX40 agonist ivuxolimab in advanced cancers. Study context: Patients were dosed intravenously with ivuxolimab at 0.01 to 10 mg/kg every 2 weeks. Those treated in dose escalation had hepatocellular carcinoma, melanoma, renal cell cancer or head and neck cancer.

Profiled with immunoSEQ multiplex PCR; TCRdb holds only in-frame clones, not every one. This sample has fewer than 85,000 clones, with approximately 80% found just once. This CDR3 is built from 15 residues. Trimming took 0 bases from V and 5 from J, leaving 9 bases between them. Germline CDR1 SGHRS, CDR2 YFSETQ. This chain connects TRBV5-1 to TRBJ1-6; D gene uncertain. This material consisted of CD4+ or CD8+ T cells sorted from blood, taken in a trial of the OX40 agonist ivuxolimab. The clonotype comes from an adult with an advanced solid tumor such as melanoma, head and neck, liver or kidney cancer. The CDR3 region has the DNA TGCGCCAGCAGCTTGGAGGCCCCCAATAATTCACCCCTCCACTTT. This codes for CASSLEAPNNSPLHF.